This entry lists 19 T cell receptor beta chains sequenced from one sample in a study of post-analysis software for immune sequencing data. Included in the TCR beta cDNA libraries were unique molecular identifiers. TCRdb reprocessed the PCR reads via MiXCR and lists one record per CDR3 protein. The sample has some 700,000 distinct CDR3 sequences, around 64% seen once. Study results and caveats: Four or five TRBV segments, including TRBV5-6, TRBV5-1 and TRBV20-1, were more frequent in patients than controls.

These receptors lack a known antigen. Sequencing was carried out using blood. The origin of the receptors is a girl aged 2-9 years with multiple sclerosis.

The chain joins TRBV6-1 to TRBJ2-1; D might be TRBD2 (6 bases). Germline V gives CDR1 MNHNS, CDR2 SASEGT. This CDR3 region has 17 residues. V shed 3 bases and J shed 0 bases, with 15 bases lying between them. CDR3 in DNA: TGTGCCAGCAGTGAGGGAGGCCATTCAAGCTCCTACAATGAGCAGTTCTTC. It encodes CASSEGGHSSSYNEQFF.

A word on this clonotype: The junction and the germline gene differ at one end; a read error may be behind it. CDR3 amino acids: CVSSLRSTAPGEQFF. The CDR3 DNA sequence: TGTGTCAGCAGCTTAAGGTCCACTGCGCCCGGTGAGCAGTTCTTC. The rearrangement uses TRBV7-2 and TRBJ2-1; D ambiguous. Germline loops: CDR1 SGHTA, CDR2 FQGNSA. The CDR3 has 15 amino acids.

The genes are TRBV2 and TRBJ2-7; TRBD1 agrees at 8 bases. The J segment lost 5 bases and the V segment lost 6 bases, leaving 18 bases of the junction unmatched. From germline, CDR1 is SNHLY and CDR2 FYNNEI. CDR3 length: 17 amino acids. This CDR3 is CASRQDREIVQRDEQYF. As DNA, the CDR3 is TGTGCCAGCAGGCAGGACAGGGAAATAGTGCAGCGCGACGAGCAGTACTTC.

The chain joins TRBV10-3 to TRBJ2-1; 8 bases are a match to TRBD1. The CDR3 consists of 17 residues. The germline V gene has CDR1 ENHRY and CDR2 SYGVKD. With V trimmed by 6 bases and J by 3 bases, 13 bases remained unmatched. CDR3 nucleotides: TGTGCCATCAGCCATATCGACAGGGGCACGGACTACAATGAGCAGTTCTTC. It is translated as CAISHIDRGTDYNEQFF.

V and J are TRBV5-1 and TRBJ2-1, with 8 bases lining up with TRBD2. CDR3 length equals 15 residues. The germline V gene has CDR1 SGHRS and CDR2 YFSETQ. V lost 6 bases to trimming and J lost 5 bases; unmatched junction nucleotides: 10. CDR3 nucleotide sequence: TGCGCCAGCACCCGAGAGGGACTAGAGAACAATGAGCAGTTCTTC. It is translated as CASTREGLENNEQFF.

CDR3 sequence reads: CSVEDGSAEGETQYF. DNA for the CDR3: TGCAGCGTTGAAGATGGATCGGCGGAGGGGGAGACCCAGTACTTC. The chain carries TRBV29-1 and TRBJ2-7; D possibly corresponds to TRBD2 (6 bases). The DNA end lines up better with TRBJ2-5; the J call may be wrong. There are 15 residues in the CDR3. CDR1 is SQVTM and CDR2 is ANQGSEA in the germline V gene.

The genes are TRBV5-1 and TRBJ1-5; D possibly corresponds to TRBD1 (6 bases). Per the germline V gene, CDR1 is SGHRS and CDR2 is YFSETQ. The CDR3 sequence is 14 residues long. Trimming shortened V by 2 bases and J by 4 bases, and 10 bases separated the two germline ends. DNA of the CDR3: TGCGCCAGCAGCTTCGGGACACAGAATCAGCCCCAGCATTTT. Translation gives CASSFGTQNQPQHF.

The chain couples TRBV29-1 to TRBJ2-3; weak D call: TRBD2 (6 bases). V was clipped by 4 bases and J by 2 bases, with 10 bases between them. CDR3 length: 13 amino acids. Looked up from germline, CDR1 is SQVTM and CDR2 is ANQGSEA. As DNA, the CDR3 is TGCAGCGTTGGGGCGGGAAACACAGATACGCAGTATTTT. It translates to CSVGAGNTDTQYF.

This chain connects TRBV6-8 to TRBJ2-1; D perhaps matches TRBD2 (6 bases). The V end was cut by 2 bases, the J end by 4 bases, with 27 bases between. The germline V gene encodes CDR1 MNHGY and CDR2 SAAAGT. This CDR3 has 20 amino acids. The CDR3 nucleotides are TGTGCCAGCAGTTACGAGACGGGAGACGTTCGAAAGGGGTTTTACAATGAGCAGTTCTTC. Residues: CASSYETGDVRKGFYNEQFF.

This chain links TRBV15 with TRBJ2-7, with TRBD1 matching 9 bases. The J segment lost 4 bases and the V segment lost 1 base, leaving 8 bases of the junction unmatched. The V gene's germline CDR1 is LNHNV and CDR2 YYDKDF (reference sequence). CDR3 length equals 16 residues. This chain's CDR3 is CATSRGPGQGEYEQYF. DNA of the CDR3: TGTGCCACCAGCAGAGGGCCGGGACAGGGAGAATACGAGCAGTACTTC.

The chain uses TRBV5-4 and TRBJ2-5; 7 bases align to TRBD1. CDR1 is SGHNT, CDR2 YYREEE, per germline (reference sequence). There are 14 residues in the CDR3. The V gene end was trimmed by 3 bases and the J gene end by 4 bases; junction bases not matched to a gene: 6. This CDR3 is CASSSEDRPETQYF. CDR3 DNA: TGTGCCAGCAGCTCCGAGGACAGGCCAGAGACCCAGTACTTC.

This chain joins TRBV4-1 and TRBJ2-5; a weak D match, TRBD1 (5 bases). The V end lost 0 bases, the J end lost 5 bases, and 10 bases lay between the germline ends. The CDR3 spans 14 residues. The V gene's germline CDR1 is MGHRA and CDR2 YSYEKL. CDR3 sequence reads: CASSQDTGAETQYF. In DNA, the CDR3 is TGCGCCAGCAGCCAAGATACAGGAGCCGAGACCCAGTACTTC.

This rearrangement joins TRBV29-1 to TRBJ1-1; 10 bases match TRBD1. CDR3 size: 15 residues. The junction had 4 bases not matched to a gene; V was cut back by 1 base and J by 2 bases. Germline assignment: CDR1 SQVTM and CDR2 ANQGSEA. In DNA form, the CDR3 reads TGCAGCGTTGAAGGGACAGGGGGGGTTAACACTGAAGCTTTCTTT. Its protein product is CSVEGTGGVNTEAFF.

The chain is built from TRBV20-1 and TRBJ2-1; 11 bases map to TRBD2. The CDR3 is 14 residues long. V gave up 7 bases and J gave up 10 bases; unmatched junction bases: 12. CDR1 and CDR2 from the germline V gene are DFQATT and SNEGSKA (reference sequence). The CDR3 spells CSGTGTSGLAEQFF. The CDR3 DNA follows: TGCAGTGGCACCGGGACTAGCGGCCTTGCGGAGCAGTTCTTC.

This chain links TRBV20-1 with TRBJ1-5, with a tentative D call TRBD1 (6 bases). V lost 3 bases and J 10 bases, leaving 22 bases between the germline ends. There are 15 residues in the CDR3. Germline V gene lookup returns CDR1 DFQATT and CDR2 SNEGSKA (reference sequence). The DNA of the CDR3 is TGCAGTGCTAGTCCAAGGCTCAGGGGAATGGGTCCCCAGCATTTT. It codes for CSASPRLRGMGPQHF.

This chain joins TRBV6-4 and TRBJ2-3, with 8 bases lining up with TRBD1. The CDR3 loop spans 14 amino acids. CDR1 and CDR2 (germline): MRHNA, SNTAGT. Germline trimming cut 2 bases from V and 6 bases from J; bases unmatched to any gene: 4. Written as DNA, the CDR3 is TGTGCCAGCAGTGACGAACAGGGGGTGGATACGCAGTATTTT. Translating it yields CASSDEQGVDTQYF.

The rearrangement joins TRBV12-3 or TRBV12-4 to TRBJ2-1; possible D gene TRBD2, 5 bases. The CDR3 contains 17 residues. Trimming cost V 5 bases and J 8 bases, with 25 bases left between them. The CDR3 region is CASSQTFDGLPPHEQFF. In DNA form, the CDR3 reads TGTGCCAGCAGTCAAACTTTCGATGGACTGCCTCCGCATGAGCAGTTCTTC.

The V gene is TRBV27, the J gene TRBJ2-1; perhaps TRBD1 as D (5 bases). The tail of the sequence fits TRBJ2-7 better, so the J call may be wrong. Looked up from germline, CDR1 is MNHEY and CDR2 is SMNVEV (reference sequence). This CDR3 is 14 amino acids long. CDR3 in DNA: TGTGCCAGCAGTCCCAGGGTCACCTACAATGAGCAGTACTTC. It translates to CASSPRVTYNEQYF.

J is TRBJ1-5 and V is TRBV19; 9 bases map to TRBD1. This CDR3 spans 15 amino acids. Germline CDR1 and CDR2: LNHDA and SQIVND (reference sequence). The V segment lost 9 bases and the J segment 5 bases; nucleotides outside the gene matches: 11. This chain's CDR3 is CASRFTGGADQPQHF. CDR3 DNA sequence: TGTGCCAGCCGTTTCACAGGGGGCGCGGATCAGCCCCAGCATTTT.